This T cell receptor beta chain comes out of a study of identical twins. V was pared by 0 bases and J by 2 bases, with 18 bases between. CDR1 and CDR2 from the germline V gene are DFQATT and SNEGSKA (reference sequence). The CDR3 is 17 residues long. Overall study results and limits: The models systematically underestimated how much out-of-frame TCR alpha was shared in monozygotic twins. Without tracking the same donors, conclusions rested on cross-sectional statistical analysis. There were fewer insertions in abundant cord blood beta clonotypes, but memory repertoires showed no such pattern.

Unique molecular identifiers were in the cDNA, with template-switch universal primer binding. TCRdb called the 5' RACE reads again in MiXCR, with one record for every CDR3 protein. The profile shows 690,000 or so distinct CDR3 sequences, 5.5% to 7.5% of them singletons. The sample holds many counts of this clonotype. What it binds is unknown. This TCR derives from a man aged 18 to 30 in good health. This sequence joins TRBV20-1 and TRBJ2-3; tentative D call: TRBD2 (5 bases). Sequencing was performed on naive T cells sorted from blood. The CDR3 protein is CSARDLGSASVTDTQYF. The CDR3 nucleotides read TGCAGTGCTAGAGATCTGGGTAGCGCCTCGGTCACAGATACGCAGTATTTT.